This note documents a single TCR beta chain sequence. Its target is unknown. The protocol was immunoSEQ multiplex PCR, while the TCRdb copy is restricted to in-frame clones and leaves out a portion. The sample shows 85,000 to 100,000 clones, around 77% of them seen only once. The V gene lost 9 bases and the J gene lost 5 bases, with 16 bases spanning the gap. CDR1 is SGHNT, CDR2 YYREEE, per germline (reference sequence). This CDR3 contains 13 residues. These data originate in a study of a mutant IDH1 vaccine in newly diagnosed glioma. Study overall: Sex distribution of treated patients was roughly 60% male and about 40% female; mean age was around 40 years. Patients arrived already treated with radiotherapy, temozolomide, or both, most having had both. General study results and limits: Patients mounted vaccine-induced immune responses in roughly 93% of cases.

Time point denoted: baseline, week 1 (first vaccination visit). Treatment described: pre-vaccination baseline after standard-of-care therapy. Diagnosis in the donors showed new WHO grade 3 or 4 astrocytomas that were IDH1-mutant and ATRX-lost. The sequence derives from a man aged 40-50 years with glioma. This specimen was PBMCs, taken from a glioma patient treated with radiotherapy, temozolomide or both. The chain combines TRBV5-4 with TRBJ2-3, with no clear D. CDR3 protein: CATSGSVKDTQYF. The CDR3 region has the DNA TGTGCCACCTCAGGTAGTGTGAAAGATACGCAGTATTTT. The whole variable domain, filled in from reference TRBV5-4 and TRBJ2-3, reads ETGVTQSPTHLIKTRGQQVTLRCSSQSGHNTVSWYQQALGQGPQFIFQYYREEENGRGNFPPRFSGLQFPNYSSELNVNALELDDSALYLCATSGSVKDTQYFGPGTRLTVL.